By share, the clone carrying this TCR beta chain counts as medium-sized (0.01 to 0.1%). The data originate from a study of blood T cell repertoires in COVID-19. The germline gives CDR1 SEHNR, CDR2 FQNEAQ (reference sequence). After removal of 5 bases from V and 0 bases from J, the junction contained 7 bases not matched to a gene. The CDR3 contains 16 residues. Clones were sequenced by immunoSEQ multiplex PCR, and TCRdb holds only the in-frame ones, with some missing. The sample holds around 51,000 clones, less than 95% seen once. The chain employs TRBV7-9 and TRBJ2-3; 8 nucleotides line up with TRBD1. The clonotype originates from a man aged 65 to 79 with acute or convalescent COVID-19. The source material was peripheral blood. CDR3 loop: CASSGWTGSSTDTQYF. The CDR3 DNA reads as TGTGCCAGCAGCGGTTGGACAGGGTCTAGCACAGATACGCAGTATTTT.